The source of this T cell receptor (beta chain) is a study of T-cell memory formation after mild COVID-19. Across the whole study: Clusters of TCRs were largely donor specific.

This clonotype was counted many times. The antigen is not known. General study points: Mainly CM and EM harbored the contracting CD4+ clones; mainly EMRA harbored the CD8+ ones. Clones that contracted from day 15 to 85 were balanced CD4/CD8, while later expanders leaned CD4+. Clones from the second wave (peaking day 37) had unconfirmed SARS-CoV-2 specificity.

TCRdb independently ran MiXCR on the 5' RACE reads; one entry per CDR3 protein. The data show about 400,000 distinct CDR3 sequences, around a quarter seen once. This CDR3 has 17 residues. Germline assignment: CDR1 MNHNY and CDR2 SVGAGI (reference sequence). The ends were cut back, 0 bases at V and 1 base at J, with 15 bases in the middle. The source material was PBMCs or a T cell subset sorted from them (not recorded which). The receptor's source is an adult woman who had mild COVID-19 (a few samples of this study predate the infection). Cell type and time point are not known. V gene TRBV6-6 combines with J gene TRBJ1-2; TRBD1 is a possible D gene (6 bases). This CDR3 reads CASSYSTGSRSNYGYTF. The CDR3 DNA is TGTGCCAGCAGTTACTCTACAGGGAGCCGAAGTAACTATGGCTACACCTTC.